This T cell receptor (beta chain) originates from a study of PD-1 blockade in classical Hodgkin lymphoma. General study results and limits: CD8+ TCR diversity did not rise significantly by C4D1, unlike CD4+. At baseline, newly diagnosed patients reportedly showed less TCR diversity than healthy donors. Still unresolved is the cause of the repertoire differences, which may be disease activity or prior therapy.

For this clone: Its target is not known.

Assay used: immunoSEQ multiplex PCR; TCRdb lists only in-frame clones, some missing. This sample has about 22,000 clones, with around 80% found just once. Each patient's relapse followed autologous stem cell transplantation, and brentuximab vedotin exposure varied. The V gene's germline CDR1 is MDHEN and CDR2 SYDVKM. V dropped 1 base and J dropped 2; count of bases not matched to a gene: 8. CDR3 size: 18 residues. The receptor comes from a human donor with classical Hodgkin lymphoma. The sample here was peripheral blood mononuclear cells (PBMCs), taken before the second cycle of nivolumab. The chain combines TRBV28 with TRBJ1-5; 10 bases match TRBD1. CDR3 amino acids: CASSLFGAGTGGNQPQHF. DNA of the CDR3: TGTGCCAGCAGTTTATTTGGGGCCGGGACAGGGGGCAATCAGCCCCAGCATTTT.